This T cell receptor (beta chain) was recovered during a study of T cell changes during pregnancy in multiple sclerosis. J gave up 5 bases and V 3 bases, and 6 bases lay outside the gene matches. The CDR3 contains 15 residues. Germline CDR1 reads LNHDA; CDR2 reads SQIVND (reference sequence). Sequencing was performed with immunoSEQ multiplex PCR; in TCRdb, only in-frame clones are kept and a portion is missing. Here the sample spans 85,000 to 120,000 clones, 91% being singletons. The source material was peripheral blood, sampled before pregnancy. The origin of this receptor is a female donor with multiple sclerosis, enrolled in a pregnancy study. The gene calls are TRBV19 and TRBJ2-1; 8 bases fit TRBD1. The CDR3 loop reads CASSIVGQGDNEQFF. DNA for the CDR3: TGTGCCAGTAGTATTGTAGGACAGGGAGACAATGAGCAGTTCTTC.